Listed below are T cell receptor beta chains from one sample, sequenced in a study of cytomegalovirus exposure and HLA in healthy donors. The table came from immunoSEQ multiplex PCR; TCRdb's copy has only in-frame clones and leaves some out. Here the sample spans fewer than 150,000 clones, roughly three quarters being singletons. Sequences were obtained from PBMCs. These receptor sequences come from a middle-aged man in good health and CMV-seronegative. CDR3s include the opening cysteine and the closing phenylalanine or tryptophan. D genes are given only for firm matches. Clone size is shown for a subset of rows, as once, few, many or a class of expanded clone.

d_call cdr3_length j_call clone_size v_call cdr3_nt cdr3_aa
NA 13 TRBJ2-7 NA TRBV7-3 TGTGCCAGCAGCTTATTTCAGAACTACGAGCAGTACTTC CASSLFQNYEQYF
TRBD1 14 TRBJ1-4 NA TRBV25-1 TGTGCCAGCAGTGAAGACAGGGGTGCAGAAAAACTGTTTTTT CASSEDRGAEKLFF
TRBD2 16 TRBJ2-7 NA TRBV30 TGTGCCTGGAGTGAGGCTAGCGGGAGGGCCATGCAAGAGCAGTACTTC CAWSEASGRAMQEQYF
NA 14 TRBJ2-3 few TRBV6-1 TGTGCCAGCAGTGAATTGTCAAGCACAGATACGCAGTATTTT CASSELSSTDTQYF
TRBD1 15 TRBJ2-1 once TRBV18 TGTGCCAGCTCACCACGCAGGGGGCCGGACAATGAGCAGTTCTTC CASSPRRGPDNEQFF
NA 14 TRBJ1-2 NA TRBV19 TGTGCCAGTAGTATAGTCGACAGGATCTATGGCTACACCTTC CASSIVDRIYGYTF
NA 12 TRBJ1-2 NA TRBV4-3 TGCGCCAGCAGTAGTTATTGGGAGGGCTACACCTTC CASSSYWEGYTF
TRBD1 15 TRBJ2-7 few TRBV6-5 TGTGCCAGCAGCTACTCGGTTTACGGGACAGGTGAGCAGTACTTC CASSYSVYGTGEQYF
NA 15 TRBJ2-1 NA TRBV5-1 TGCGCCAGCAGCTTGGTGACGGGCTCCTACAATGAGCAGTTCTTC CASSLVTGSYNEQFF
NA 15 TRBJ2-1 NA TRBV5-1 TGCGCCAGCAGCTTGGCGCTACAGGTCTACAATGAGCAGTTCTTC CASSLALQVYNEQFF
TRBD1 14 TRBJ2-7 NA TRBV18 TGTGCCAGCTCACCCGGGACAGGGACCTACGAGCAGTACTTC CASSPGTGTYEQYF
TRBD1 18 TRBJ1-1 NA TRBV27 TGTGCCAGCAGTTCCCGGGACAGGGCGGGCGTTTTGAACACTGAAGCTTTCTTT CASSSRDRAGVLNTEAFF
NA 16 TRBJ1-4 few TRBV4-3 TGCGCCAGCAGCCAAGCGAGTGGGGGGATTGGTGAAAAACTGTTTTTT CASSQASGGIGEKLFF
TRBD2 14 TRBJ2-3 NA TRBV6-5 TGTGCCAGCGGACTCGGGACTACAACAGATACGCAGTATTTT CASGLGTTTDTQYF
TRBD1 16 TRBJ2-4 NA TRBV15 TGTGCCACCAGCAGAGATCGGGGGACAGGGAACCACATTCAGTACTTC CATSRDRGTGNHIQYF
TRBD2 17 TRBJ2-1 NA TRBV7-2 TGTGCCAGCAGGCAATGGGCTAGCGGGGGGGCCCGGGATGAGCAGTTCTTC CASRQWASGGARDEQFF
TRBD2 14 TRBJ2-5 few TRBV11-2 TGTGCCAGCAGCCCTCCGGGACTAAGAGAGACCCAGTACTTC CASSPPGLRETQYF
NA 17 TRBJ1-6 NA TRBV7-8 TGTGCCAGCAGCCGCGCGTTCGAGGGCTCCTATAATTCACCCCTCCACTTT CASSRAFEGSYNSPLHF
NA 12 TRBJ2-7 NA TRBV5-6 TGTGCCACCGGGGGGCTTATAGGCGAGCAGTACTTC CATGGLIGEQYF
NA 13 TRBJ2-7 NA TRBV28 TGTGCCAGCAGTTTGGACTTACCCTACGAGCAGTACTTC CASSLDLPYEQYF
TRBD2 15 TRBJ2-1 few TRBV6-5 TGTGCCAGCAGGCCTAGCGGAGGGCTGTACAATGAGCAGTTCTTC CASRPSGGLYNEQFF
NA 13 TRBJ1-4 NA TRBV5-4 TGTGCCAGCAGCCCTCACGGTGCTGAAAAACTGTTTTTT CASSPHGAEKLFF
NA 12 TRBJ2-3 NA TRBV21-1 TGTGCCAGCAGCAATCATCTAGAGGGGGGGGTTTTT CASSNHLEGGVF
NA 13 TRBJ2-5 NA TRBV7-9 TGTGCCAGCAGCTGGTCGACTCAAGAGACCCAGTACTTC CASSWSTQETQYF
NA 15 TRBJ2-7 NA TRBV28 TGTGCCAGCACACCGCACGGGGGAGTTTCCTACGAGCAGTACTTC CASTPHGGVSYEQYF
TRBD1 14 TRBJ2-7 NA TRBV4-1 TGCGCCAGCAGCCAAGGCTTAACAGGGGGCACGATTTACTTC CASSQGLTGGTIYF
TRBD2 17 TRBJ2-5 few TRBV5-1 TGCGCCAGCAGCCCTGGACTAGCGGGGGGGACTCAAGAGACCCAGTACTTC CASSPGLAGGTQETQYF
TRBD1 13 TRBJ1-5 NA TRBV7-9 TGTGCCAGCAGTCCTCGGGACAGGGACCTTCGGCATTTT CASSPRDRDLRHF
TRBD1 14 TRBJ2-3 once TRBV7-8 TGTGCCAGCAGCTTAGAAACAGGGGCAGATACGCAGTATTTT CASSLETGADTQYF
NA 18 TRBJ2-3 few TRBV4-1 TGCGCCAGCAGCCAAGATTGGAGGCGGGGGCCTAGCACAGATACGCAGTATTTT CASSQDWRRGPSTDTQYF
TRBD2 14 TRBJ2-2 NA TRBV7-2 TGTGCCAGCAGCCCCCGACTAGCCACCGGGGAGCTGTTTTTT CASSPRLATGELFF
TRBD2 15 TRBJ2-5 once TRBV7-9 TGTGCCAGCACCGAGACTAGCGGGAGACAAGAGACCCAGTACTTC CASTETSGRQETQYF
NA 13 TRBJ1-5 NA TRBV30 TGTGCCTGGAGTGTACAGTCAGGCCAGCCCCAGCATTTT CAWSVQSGQPQHF
NA 15 TRBJ1-4 once TRBV11-2 TGTGCCAGCAGCTTAACGCGGGGGGCTCATGAAAAACTGTTTTTT CASSLTRGAHEKLFF
TRBD1 13 TRBJ1-1 NA TRBV5-6 TGTGCCAGCAGCCCGGGGACAGCCGGAGAAGCTTTCTTT CASSPGTAGEAFF
NA 13 TRBJ2-7 NA TRBV6-5 TGTGCCAGCAGTCCCTTTCAGGGGGGAGAGCAGTACTTC CASSPFQGGEQYF
NA 18 TRBJ1-5 NA TRBV4-3 TGCGCCAGCAGCCAAGATCGGACAGCTCGTAATAGCAATCAGCCCCAGCATTTT CASSQDRTARNSNQPQHF
NA 14 TRBJ2-7 few TRBV5-1 TGCGCCAGCAGCTCCGGGACTCCGACCTACGAGCAGTACTTC CASSSGTPTYEQYF
NA 17 TRBJ1-5 NA TRBV10-2 TGCGCCAGCAGTGAGTCGACGGGACACCTAAGCAATCAGCCCCAGCATTTT CASSESTGHLSNQPQHF
TRBD1 17 TRBJ1-1 NA TRBV29-1 TGCAGCGTTGAATGGACAGGGAGGGGCAGGGGGAACACTGAAGCTTTCTTT CSVEWTGRGRGNTEAFF
TRBD1 15 TRBJ2-2 NA TRBV6-4 TGTGCCAGCAGTGTTAGACAGGGAAACACCGGGGAGCTGTTTTTT CASSVRQGNTGELFF
NA 16 TRBJ1-5 NA TRBV5-6 TGTGCCAGCAGCTTGGCCTCAGGGTATAGCAATCAGCCCCAGCATTTT CASSLASGYSNQPQHF
NA 13 TRBJ1-2 NA TRBV5-8 TGTGCCAGCAGCTTGGACAGGAACTATGGCTACACCTTC CASSLDRNYGYTF
NA 15 TRBJ2-5 NA TRBV30 TGTGCCTGGAGTGTAGGGGCCAGCCAACGGGAGACCCAGTACTTC CAWSVGASQRETQYF
TRBD1 15 TRBJ2-7 NA TRBV28 TGTGCCAGCAGTTTATGGACAGGGACCATCCACGAGCAGTACTTC CASSLWTGTIHEQYF
NA 12 TRBJ1-2 NA TRBV5-6 TGTGCCAGCAGCGGGGGAGGCTATGGCTACACCTTC CASSGGGYGYTF
NA 15 TRBJ2-7 once TRBV2 TGTGCCAGCAGTGAAGAGACAGGCAGCTCCTACGAGCAGTACTTC CASSEETGSSYEQYF
NA 16 TRBJ2-7 NA TRBV19 TGTGCCAGTAGTGCCTCTTCGGGGGTGCCCTCCTACGAGCAGTACTTC CASSASSGVPSYEQYF
NA 13 TRBJ1-2 NA TRBV7-3 TGTGCCAGCAGCTTAGACCAGCAGGATGGCTACACCTTC CASSLDQQDGYTF
NA 13 TRBJ2-3 few TRBV30 TGTGCCTGCGGGGAAGGGTTTAGGGATACGCAGTATTTT CACGEGFRDTQYF
NA 13 TRBJ2-7 NA TRBV5-1 TGCGCCAGCAGCTGGGAGGCCTCCTACGAGCAGTACTTC CASSWEASYEQYF
TRBD1 15 TRBJ2-7 NA TRBV19 TGTGCCAGTAGTGCCCACGGGACAGCTGCCTACGAGCAGTACTTC CASSAHGTAAYEQYF
TRBD1 16 TRBJ2-7 NA TRBV29-1 TGCAGCGTTGACCGCCGAGGGGGCCATAATACCTACGAGCAGTACTTC CSVDRRGGHNTYEQYF
NA 15 TRBJ1-2 NA TRBV4-2 TGTGCCAGCAGCCAAGAATCAGGGTCTAACTATGGCTACACCTTC CASSQESGSNYGYTF
NA 13 TRBJ2-5 NA TRBV5-1 TGCGCCAGCAGCTTGGCGATCGGGGAGACCCAGTACTTC CASSLAIGETQYF
NA 14 TRBJ1-2 NA TRBV27 TGTGCCAGCAGTAAGGCAGGGGCCAACTATGGCTACACCTTC CASSKAGANYGYTF
NA 10 TRBJ1-1 NA TRBV30 TGTGCCTCTGGACAGATTGAAGCTTTCTTT CASGQIEAFF
NA 17 TRBJ2-2 NA TRBV11-3 TGTGCCAGCAGCTTAGGGTGGCAGGGGAGTACCCCCGGGGAGCTGTTTTTT CASSLGWQGSTPGELFF
TRBD2 16 TRBJ2-5 NA TRBV5-1 TGCGCCAGCAGCCCATCCCGGCTAGCGGGGCGAGAGACCCAGTACTTC CASSPSRLAGRETQYF